The clone carrying this T cell receptor (beta chain) was found once. V shed 1 base, J shed 6 bases, and the junction held 3 bases outside the gene matches. The CDR3 is made up of 15 amino acids. Germline values: CDR1 SGHVS, CDR2 FNYEAQ. Profiled with immunoSEQ multiplex PCR; TCRdb holds only in-frame clones, not every one. The sample lists under 55,000 clones, 91% occurring once. The record originates from a study of T cell changes during pregnancy in multiple sclerosis. This chain connects TRBV7-6 to TRBJ2-1, with 10 nucleotides matching TRBD2. The origin of this receptor is a female donor with multiple sclerosis, enrolled in a pregnancy study. This material consisted of CD8+ T cells from peripheral blood mononuclear cells, taken after pregnancy. Written as DNA, the CDR3 is TGTGCCAGCAGCTTAGAGCGGGGGGGCCCCAATGAGCAGTTCTTC. Translated: CASSLERGGPNEQFF. The whole variable domain, filled in from reference TRBV7-6 and TRBJ2-1, reads GAGVSQSPRYKVTKRGQDVALRCDPISGHVSLYWYRQALGQGPEFLTYFNYEAQQDKSGLPNDRFSAERPEGSISTLTIQRTEQRDSAMYRCASSLERGGPNEQFFGPGTRLTVL.